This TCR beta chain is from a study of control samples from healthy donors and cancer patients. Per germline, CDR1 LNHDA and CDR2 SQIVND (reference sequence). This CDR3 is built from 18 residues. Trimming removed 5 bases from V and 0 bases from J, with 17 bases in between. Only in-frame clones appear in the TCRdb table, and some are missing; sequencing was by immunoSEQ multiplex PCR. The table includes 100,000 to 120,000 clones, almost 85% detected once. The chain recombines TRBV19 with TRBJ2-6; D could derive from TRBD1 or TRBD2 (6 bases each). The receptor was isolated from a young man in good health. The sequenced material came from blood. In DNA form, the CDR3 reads TGTGCCAGTAGTGCGGACAGTGGGGGGTTCTCTGGGGCCAACGTCCTGACTTTC. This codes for CASSADSGGFSGANVLTF.